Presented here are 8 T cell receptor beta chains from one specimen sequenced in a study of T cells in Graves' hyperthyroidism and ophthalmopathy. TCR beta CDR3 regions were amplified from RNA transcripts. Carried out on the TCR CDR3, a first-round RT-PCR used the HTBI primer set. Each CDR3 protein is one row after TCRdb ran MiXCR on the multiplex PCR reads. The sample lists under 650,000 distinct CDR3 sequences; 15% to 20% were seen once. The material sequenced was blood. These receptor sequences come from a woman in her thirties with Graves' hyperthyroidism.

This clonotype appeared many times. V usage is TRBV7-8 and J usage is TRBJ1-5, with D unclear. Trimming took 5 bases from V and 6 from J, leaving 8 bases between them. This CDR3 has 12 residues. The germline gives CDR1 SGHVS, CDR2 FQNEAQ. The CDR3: CASSPTIQPQHF. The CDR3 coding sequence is TGTGCCAGCAGCCCCACGATTCAGCCCCAGCATTTT.

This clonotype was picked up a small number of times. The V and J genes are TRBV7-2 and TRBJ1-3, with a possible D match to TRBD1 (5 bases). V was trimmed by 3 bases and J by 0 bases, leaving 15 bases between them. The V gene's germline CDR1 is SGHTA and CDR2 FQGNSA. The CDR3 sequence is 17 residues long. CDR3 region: CASSLGVDRVSGNTIYF. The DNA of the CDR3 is TGTGCCAGCAGCTTGGGGGTAGACAGAGTCTCTGGAAACACCATATATTTT.

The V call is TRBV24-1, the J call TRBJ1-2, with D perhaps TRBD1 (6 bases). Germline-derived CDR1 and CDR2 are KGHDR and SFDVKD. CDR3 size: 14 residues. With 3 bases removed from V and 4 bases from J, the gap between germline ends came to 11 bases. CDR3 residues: CATSDMDRSYGYTF. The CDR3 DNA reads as TGTGCCACCAGTGATATGGACAGATCCTATGGCTACACCTTC.

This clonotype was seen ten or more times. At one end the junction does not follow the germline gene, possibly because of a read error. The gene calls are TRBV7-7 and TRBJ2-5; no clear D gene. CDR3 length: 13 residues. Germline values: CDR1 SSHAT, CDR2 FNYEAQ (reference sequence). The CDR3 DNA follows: TGTGCTAGCAGCTTTGAACAAGAAGAGACCCAGTACTTC. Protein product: CASSFEQEETQYF.

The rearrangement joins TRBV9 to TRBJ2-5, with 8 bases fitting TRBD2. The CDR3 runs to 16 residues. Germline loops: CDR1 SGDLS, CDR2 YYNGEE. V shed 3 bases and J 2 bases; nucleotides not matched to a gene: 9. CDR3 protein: CASSAGGGTPQETQYF. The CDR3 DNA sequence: TGTGCCAGCAGCGCAGGCGGGGGGACCCCTCAAGAGACCCAGTACTTC.

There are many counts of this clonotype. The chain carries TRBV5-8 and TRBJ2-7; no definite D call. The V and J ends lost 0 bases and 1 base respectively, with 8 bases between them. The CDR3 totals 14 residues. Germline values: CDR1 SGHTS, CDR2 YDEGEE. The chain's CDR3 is CASSLDTTSYEQYF. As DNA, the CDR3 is TGTGCCAGCAGCTTGGATACCACTTCCTACGAGCAGTACTTC.

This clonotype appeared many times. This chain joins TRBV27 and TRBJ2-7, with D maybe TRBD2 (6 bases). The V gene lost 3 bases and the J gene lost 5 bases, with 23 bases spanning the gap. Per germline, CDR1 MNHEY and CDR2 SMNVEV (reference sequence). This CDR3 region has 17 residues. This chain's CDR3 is CASSFVGGAGLGHEQYF. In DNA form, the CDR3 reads TGTGCCAGCAGTTTCGTGGGAGGTGCGGGATTGGGCCACGAGCAGTACTTC.

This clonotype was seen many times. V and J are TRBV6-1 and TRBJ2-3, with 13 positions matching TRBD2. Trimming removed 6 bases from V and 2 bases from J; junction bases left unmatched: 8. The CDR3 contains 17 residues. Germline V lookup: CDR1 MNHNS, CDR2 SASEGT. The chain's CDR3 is CASSRTSGSIATDTQYF. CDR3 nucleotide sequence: TGTGCCAGCAGCAGGACTAGCGGGAGTATTGCCACAGATACGCAGTATTTT.